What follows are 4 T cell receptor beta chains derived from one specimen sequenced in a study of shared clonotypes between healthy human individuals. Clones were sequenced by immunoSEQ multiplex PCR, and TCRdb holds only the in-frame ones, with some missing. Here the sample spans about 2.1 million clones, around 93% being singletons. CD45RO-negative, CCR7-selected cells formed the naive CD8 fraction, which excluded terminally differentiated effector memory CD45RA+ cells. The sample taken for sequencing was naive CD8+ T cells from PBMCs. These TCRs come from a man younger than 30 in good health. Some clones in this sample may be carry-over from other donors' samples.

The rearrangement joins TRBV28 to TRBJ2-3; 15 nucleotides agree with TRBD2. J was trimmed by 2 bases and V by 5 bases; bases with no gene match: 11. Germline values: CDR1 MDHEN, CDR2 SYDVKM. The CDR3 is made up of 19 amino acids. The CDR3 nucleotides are TGTGCCAGCAGTCCCCTCCCGGGACTAGCGGGGGGCTACACAGATACGCAGTATTTT. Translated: CASSPLPGLAGGYTDTQYF.

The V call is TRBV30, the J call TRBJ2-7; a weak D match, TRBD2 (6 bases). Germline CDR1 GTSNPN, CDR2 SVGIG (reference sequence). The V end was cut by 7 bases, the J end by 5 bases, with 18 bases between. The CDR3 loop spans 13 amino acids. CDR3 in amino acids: CASWEVNFNEQYF. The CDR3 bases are TGTGCCTCGTGGGAGGTCAACTTTAACGAGCAGTACTTC.

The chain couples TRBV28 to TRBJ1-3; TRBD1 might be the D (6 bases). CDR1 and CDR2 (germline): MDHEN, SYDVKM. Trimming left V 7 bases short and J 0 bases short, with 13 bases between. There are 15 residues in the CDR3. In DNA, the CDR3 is TGTGCCAGCACCTACACAGGGTTCTCTGGAAACACCATATATTTT. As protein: CASTYTGFSGNTIYF.

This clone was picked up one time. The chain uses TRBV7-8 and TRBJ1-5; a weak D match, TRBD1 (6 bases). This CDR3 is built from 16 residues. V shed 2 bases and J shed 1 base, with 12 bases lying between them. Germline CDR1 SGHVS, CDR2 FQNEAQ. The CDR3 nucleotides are TGTGCCAGCAGCTTACAGGGGCGGCGGAGCAATCAGCCCCAGCATTTT. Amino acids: CASSLQGRRSNQPQHF.